Listed below are T cell receptor beta chains from one sample, sequenced in a study of T-cell reconstitution after alpha-beta-depleted transplantation in children. TCRdb fed the PCR reads into MiXCR, producing one record per CDR3 protein. The sample consists of 500,000 to 650,000 distinct CDR3 sequences, more than 9.5% of them appearing once. The input for sequencing was PBMCs, mostly from graft donor cells, taken 180 days after TCRalphabeta/CD19-depleted stem cell transplant. The receptors come from a female patient under 10 years old who had a stem cell transplant for aplastic anemia, so the T cells may come from the graft donor. Each CDR3 is given with its conserved first and last residue. D genes are given only for firm matches. Clone size appears in some rows only: once, few, many, or a class for an expanded clone.

clone_size	j_call	d_call	cdr3_length	v_call	cdr3_nt	cdr3_aa
many	TRBJ1-1	TRBD1	14	TRBV20-1	TGCAGTGCTAGATCCGGGACAGGGAACACTGAAGCTTTCTTT	CSARSGTGNTEAFF
once	TRBJ2-4	NA	14	TRBV20-1	TGCAGTGCTGCGGTCCCTGTTTCCAAAAACATTCAGTACTTC	CSAAVPVSKNIQYF
NA	TRBJ2-2	NA	14	TRBV20-1	TGCAGTGCTAAGCGGCCCCTGGGAACCGGGGAGCTGTTTTTT	CSAKRPLGTGELFF
many	TRBJ2-3	TRBD1	16	TRBV7-2	TGTGCCAGCAGCTTAGTAAGGGACAGGTCCCGGAGGACGCAGTATTTT	CASSLVRDRSRRTQYF
few	TRBJ1-3	NA	17	TRBV6-5	TGTGCCAGCAGTTACCGTGGTCTTCATGGGGCTGGAAACACCATATATTTT	CASSYRGLHGAGNTIYF
few	TRBJ1-2	NA	13	TRBV12-3/TRBV12-4	TGTGCCAGCAGTCTAAGCGGGGGGTATGGCTACACCTTC	CASSLSGGYGYTF
NA	TRBJ1-1	NA	14	TRBV25-1	TGTGCCAGCAGAGGTCCTACAGGTAACACTGAAGCTTTCTTT	CASRGPTGNTEAFF
NA	TRBJ2-1	NA	8	TRBV29-1	TGCAGCGTCAATGAGCAGTTCTTC	CSVNEQFF
NA	TRBJ2-5	TRBD1	15	TRBV5-6	TGTGCCAGCAGCCCGGACAGGGCCCCCGCGGGGACCCAGTACTTC	CASSPDRAPAGTQYF
many	TRBJ2-7	NA	11	TRBV29-1	TGCAGCGGAGGGGCCGACTACGAGCAGTACTTC	CSGGADYEQYF
NA	TRBJ1-6	NA	15	TRBV11-2	TGTGCCAGCAGCACCGCGGGACTTTCTATAGCTCCCCTCCACTTT	CASSTAGLSIAPLHF
NA	TRBJ2-1	TRBD2	18	TRBV20-1	TGCAGTGCTAGTCCTGGGACTAGCGGGCTCTCCTCCTACAATGAGCAGTTCTTC	CSASPGTSGLSSYNEQFF
NA	TRBJ2-5	TRBD2	18	TRBV11-2	TGTGCCAGCAGCTCGGGACTAGCGGTCCCGACCTTGGCAGAGACCCAGTACTTC	CASSSGLAVPTLAETQYF
few	TRBJ2-2	TRBD2	15	TRBV5-5	TGTGCCAGCAGCTTTAGTAGCGGGAGCACCGGGGAGCTGTTTTTT	CASSFSSGSTGELFF
NA	TRBJ2-6	TRBD2	18	TRBV20-1	TGCAGTGCTAGCGATGACGGACTAGCGGAGTCTGGGGCCAACGTCCTGACTTTC	CSASDDGLAESGANVLTF
many	TRBJ1-1	TRBD1	14	TRBV6-1	TGTGCCAGCAGCCGGGACAGGATGAACACTGAAGCTTTCTTT	CASSRDRMNTEAFF
NA	TRBJ2-3	TRBD2	20	TRBV7-7	TGTGCCAGCAGCCCCGAAATCCCGACTAGCGGGACGTTAATCACAGATACGCAGTATTTT	CASSPEIPTSGTLITDTQYF
few	TRBJ2-1	NA	20	TRBV20-1	TGCAGTGCTAGAGAGCGGGGCAGCGGGCTAGAAAAAAGCTCCTACAATGAGCAGTTCTTC	CSARERGSGLEKSSYNEQFF
few	TRBJ1-4	NA	14	TRBV20-1	TGCAGTGCTAGGGCCGGGGGAACTAATGAAAAACTGTTTTTT	CSARAGGTNEKLFF
few	TRBJ2-1	NA	14	TRBV15	TGTGCCACCAGCACGGGACTCGGTCCCAATGAGCAGTTCTTC	CATSTGLGPNEQFF
few	TRBJ2-1	TRBD1	17	TRBV11-2	TGTGCCAGCAGCTCTATTTCCGGGACAGGGCGCTACAATGAGCAGTTCTTC	CASSSISGTGRYNEQFF
many	TRBJ1-2	NA	15	TRBV6-5	TGTGCCAGCAGTTACTCGGGACGGAATTTCTATGGCTACACCTTC	CASSYSGRNFYGYTF
few	TRBJ1-3	NA	15	TRBV28	TGTGCCAGCAGTTTCGGACCCAGCTCTGGAAACACCATATATTTT	CASSFGPSSGNTIYF
NA	TRBJ2-5	NA	16	TRBV4-1	TGCGCCAGCAGCCAAGATGTGAGGGGCCCGTGGGAGACCCAGTACTTC	CASSQDVRGPWETQYF
NA	TRBJ1-5	NA	14	TRBV27	TGTGCCAGCCGGACGGGACTCAGCAATCAGCCCCAGCATTTT	CASRTGLSNQPQHF
NA	TRBJ2-1	NA	16	TRBV19	TGTGCCAGTAGTATAGGCCCGCCCCACTCCTACAATGAGCAGTTCTTC	CASSIGPPHSYNEQFF
NA	TRBJ2-1	TRBD2	18	TRBV11-1	TGTGCCAGCAGCTCGCGGACTAGCGGGAGGCCCTCCTACAATGAGCAGTTCTTC	CASSSRTSGRPSYNEQFF
NA	TRBJ2-3	NA	14	TRBV7-8	TGTGCCAGCAGCCGTTGGGAGGGCACAGATACGCAGTATTTT	CASSRWEGTDTQYF
few	TRBJ2-1	NA	16	TRBV12-3/TRBV12-4	TGTGCCAGCATTACCACCGGGCCCCGATCGTACAATGAGCAGTTCTTC	CASITTGPRSYNEQFF
few	TRBJ1-5	NA	14	TRBV9	TGTGCCAGCAGCGTAGAATCCGAGAATCAGCCCCAGCATTTT	CASSVESENQPQHF
NA	TRBJ2-7	NA	14	TRBV6-1	TGTGCCAGCAGTGAAGCGCTGATCCCCTACGAGCAGTACTTC	CASSEALIPYEQYF
NA	TRBJ2-5	NA	15	TRBV7-9	TGTGCCAGCAGCTTAGAACAGGGTTTCCAAGAGACCCAGTACTTC	CASSLEQGFQETQYF
few	TRBJ2-3	NA	13	TRBV19	TGTGCCAGTAGTATCTCCTGGGGAGATACGCAGTATTTT	CASSISWGDTQYF
few	TRBJ1-5	NA	15	TRBV28	TGTGCCAGCAGAAATTCCTTACGACAGGTTCAGCCCCAGCATTTT	CASRNSLRQVQPQHF
many	TRBJ2-7	TRBD1	13	TRBV7-2	TGTGCCAGCAGCCCGGGGACAGGGGACGAGCAGTACTTC	CASSPGTGDEQYF
few	TRBJ2-1	TRBD1	15	TRBV28	TGTGCCAGCAGCTTAGACAGGGTCTTCTACAATGAGCAGTTCTTC	CASSLDRVFYNEQFF
few	TRBJ2-7	TRBD2	13	TRBV29-1	TGCAGCGTTGGTTACGGGGGGGACTACGAGCAGTACTTC	CSVGYGGDYEQYF
many	TRBJ2-7	TRBD2	18	TRBV20-1	TGCAGTGCTAGAGTTCCGGGACTAGCGGGAGGTGCGTCCTACGAGCAGTACTTC	CSARVPGLAGGASYEQYF
NA	TRBJ2-1	TRBD2	16	TRBV28	TGTGCCAGCGGGGTAGCGGGCATAGTGAGAGGCAATGAGCAGTTCTTC	CASGVAGIVRGNEQFF
few	TRBJ2-7	NA	16	TRBV5-1	TGCGCCAGCAGCCTCGGGACCCTCTTTAGCTCCTACGAGCAGTACTTC	CASSLGTLFSSYEQYF
NA	TRBJ2-5	TRBD1	16	TRBV7-9	TGTGCCAGCAGCTTAGGTCACCGGGACAGACAAGAGACCCAGTACTTC	CASSLGHRDRQETQYF
few	TRBJ1-6	NA	15	TRBV7-2	TGTGCCAGCAGCTGGATGGCTGCATCTAATTCACCCCTCCACTTT	CASSWMAASNSPLHF
NA	TRBJ1-5	TRBD1	15	TRBV20-1	TGCAGTGCTAGAGAGGGGGCAGGGGGCCTTCAGCCCCAGCATTTT	CSAREGAGGLQPQHF
NA	TRBJ2-7	TRBD2	15	TRBV19	TGTGCCAGTAGGCTAGCGGGAGGGAGCTCCTACGAGCAGTACTTC	CASRLAGGSSYEQYF
few	TRBJ1-2	NA	17	TRBV6-1	TGTGCCAGCGGGGGCCGTAGATGGGGGGGGACTAACTATGGCTACACCTTC	CASGGRRWGGTNYGYTF
few	TRBJ2-5	NA	17	TRBV29-1	TGCAGCGTTGAAGGGGCTTCCTATTTCTTGGGAGGAGAGACCCAGTACTTC	CSVEGASYFLGGETQYF
NA	TRBJ1-5	NA	13	TRBV19	TGTGCCAGTAGTATTAGCTGGAATCAGCCCCAGCATTTT	CASSISWNQPQHF
few	TRBJ2-7	TRBD1	16	TRBV28	TGTGCCAGCAGTTCCTCCGGGACAGGGGGCTCCTACGAGCAGTACTTC	CASSSSGTGGSYEQYF
few	TRBJ1-2	TRBD1	14	TRBV9	TGTGCCAGCAGCCCATGGGACAGGAGTTATGGCTACACCTTC	CASSPWDRSYGYTF
many	TRBJ2-4	TRBD2	16	TRBV29-1	TGCAGCGCTACGGGACTAGCGGGAGTGGCCAAAAACATTCAGTACTTC	CSATGLAGVAKNIQYF
NA	TRBJ1-2	NA	15	TRBV4-3	TGCGCCAGCAGCCAAGATGTCGCAGGGAACTATGGCTACACCTTC	CASSQDVAGNYGYTF
NA	TRBJ1-2	TRBD1	13	TRBV5-1	TGCGCCAGCAGCTTGGCAGGGGGCGCCGGCTACACCTTC	CASSLAGGAGYTF
few	TRBJ2-3	NA	15	TRBV18	TGTGCCAGCTCACCAAGCCAGGGTGGCGCAGATACGCAGTATTTT	CASSPSQGGADTQYF
few	TRBJ1-1	NA	13	TRBV10-3	TGTGCCATCAGTGAGGGTGAGGACACTGAAGCTTTCTTT	CAISEGEDTEAFF
few	TRBJ2-6	NA	17	TRBV7-2	TGTGCCAGCAGCTTAGCCGGACCGACCTCTGGGGCCAACGTCCTGACTTTC	CASSLAGPTSGANVLTF
NA	TRBJ2-7	TRBD2	14	TRBV28	TGTGCCAGCAGTTTTTTGACTAGCGGGCACGAGCAGTACTTC	CASSFLTSGHEQYF